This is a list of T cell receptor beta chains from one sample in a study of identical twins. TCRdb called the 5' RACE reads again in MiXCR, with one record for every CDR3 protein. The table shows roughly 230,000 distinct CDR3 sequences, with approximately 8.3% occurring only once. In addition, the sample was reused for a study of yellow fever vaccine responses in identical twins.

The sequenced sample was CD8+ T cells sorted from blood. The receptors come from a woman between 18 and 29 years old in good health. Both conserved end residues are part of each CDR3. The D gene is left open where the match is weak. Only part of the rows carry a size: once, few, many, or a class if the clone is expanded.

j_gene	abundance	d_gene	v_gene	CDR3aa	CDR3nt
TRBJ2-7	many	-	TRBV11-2	CASSFGRNPYEQYF	TGTGCCAGCAGCTTCGGACGGAACCCCTACGAGCAGTACTTC
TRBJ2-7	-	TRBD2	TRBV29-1	CSALAGPYEQYF	TGCAGCGCCTTAGCGGGACCATACGAGCAGTACTTC
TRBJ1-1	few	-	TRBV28	CASSLGPQANTEAFF	TGTGCCAGCAGTTTAGGGCCACAGGCGAACACTGAAGCTTTCTTT
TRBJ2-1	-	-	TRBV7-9	CASSPGTGLAPHEQFF	TGTGCCAGCAGCCCGGGGACAGGACTAGCCCCGCATGAGCAGTTCTTC
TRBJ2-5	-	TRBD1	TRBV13	CASSTSGTGEETQYF	TGTGCCAGCAGCACCTCCGGGACAGGGGAAGAGACCCAGTACTTC
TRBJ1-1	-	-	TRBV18	CASSIGNTEAFF	TGTGCCAGCTCCATTGGGAACACTGAAGCTTTCTTT
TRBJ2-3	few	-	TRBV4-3	CASSQGGSYTSTDTQYF	TGCGCCAGCAGCCAAGGGGGCAGCTATACTAGCACAGATACGCAGTATTTT
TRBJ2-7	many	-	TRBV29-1	CSVKDTPYEQYF	TGCAGCGTTAAGGACACCCCCTACGAGCAGTACTTC
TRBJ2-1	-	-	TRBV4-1	CASSQERSLASRYNEQFF	TGCGCCAGCAGCCAAGAACGGTCCCTAGCCTCTCGCTACAATGAGCAGTTCTTC
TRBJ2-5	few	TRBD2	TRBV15	CATSVGLAGAETQYF	TGTGCCACCAGCGTCGGACTAGCGGGAGCAGAGACCCAGTACTTC
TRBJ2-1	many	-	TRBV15	CATSRVGRDDSSSYNEQFF	TGTGCCACCAGCAGAGTTGGCAGGGACGATTCGAGCTCCTACAATGAGCAGTTCTTC
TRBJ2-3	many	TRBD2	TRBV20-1	CSARGLTSGETDTQYF	TGCAGTGCTAGAGGACTAACTAGCGGGGAGACAGATACGCAGTATTTT
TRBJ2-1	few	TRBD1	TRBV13	CASSSPGTGIGEQFF	TGTGCCAGCAGCTCCCCCGGGACAGGGATCGGTGAGCAGTTCTTC
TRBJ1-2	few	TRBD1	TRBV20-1	CSALNPGQDYGYTF	TGCAGTGCTTTAAACCCGGGACAGGACTATGGCTACACCTTC
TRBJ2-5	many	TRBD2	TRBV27	CASSSQAGGLETQYF	TGTGCCAGCAGTTCCCAGGCGGGGGGGCTGGAGACCCAGTACTTC
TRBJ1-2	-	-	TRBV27	CASSFRVDYGYTF	TGTGCCAGCAGTTTCAGGGTCGACTATGGCTACACCTTC
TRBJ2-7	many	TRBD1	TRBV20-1	CSARVKQGASYEQYF	TGCAGTGCTAGAGTCAAACAGGGGGCCTCCTACGAGCAGTACTTC
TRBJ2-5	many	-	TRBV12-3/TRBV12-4	CASRSVWGQETQYF	TGTGCCAGCAGAAGCGTATGGGGTCAAGAGACCCAGTACTTC
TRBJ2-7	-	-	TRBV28	CASGTLSYEQYF	TGTGCCAGCGGTACACTCTCCTACGAGCAGTACTTC
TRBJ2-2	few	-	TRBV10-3	CAIGKQGWVNTGELFF	TGTGCCATCGGGAAACAGGGTTGGGTGAACACCGGGGAGCTGTTTTTT
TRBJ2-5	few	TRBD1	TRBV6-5	CASSYGQGARETQYF	TGTGCCAGCAGTTACGGACAGGGGGCTCGAGAGACCCAGTACTTC
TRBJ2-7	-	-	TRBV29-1	CSALDPFSNEQYF	TGCAGCGCCTTGGACCCATTTAGCAACGAGCAGTACTTC
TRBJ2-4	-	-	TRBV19	CASSYGSPTNIQYF	TGTGCCAGTAGTTACGGGAGCCCGACCAACATTCAGTACTTC
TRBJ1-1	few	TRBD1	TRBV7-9	CASSTGQGARTEAFF	TGTGCCAGCAGCACCGGACAGGGGGCGAGGACTGAAGCTTTCTTT
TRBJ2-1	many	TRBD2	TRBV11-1	CASREIAGEYNEQFF	TGTGCCAGCAGGGAGATAGCGGGGGAGTACAATGAGCAGTTCTTC
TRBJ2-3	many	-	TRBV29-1	CSVLNVGEETDTQYF	TGCAGCGTTTTGAATGTCGGGGAAGAAACAGATACGCAGTATTTT
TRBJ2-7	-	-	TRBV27	CASSIKNSYEQYF	TGTGCCAGCAGTATTAAAAACTCCTACGAGCAGTACTTC
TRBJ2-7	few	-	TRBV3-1	CASSQRDDGYEQYF	TGTGCCAGCAGCCAAAGAGACGATGGCTACGAGCAGTACTTC
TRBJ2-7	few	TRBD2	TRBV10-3	CAISESDTAGAPTSYEQYF	TGTGCCATCAGTGAGTCGGATACAGCGGGGGCCCCCACCTCCTACGAGCAGTACTTC
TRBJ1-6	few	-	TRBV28	CASSPWRHSPLHF	TGTGCCAGCAGTCCATGGCGCCATTCACCCCTCCACTTT
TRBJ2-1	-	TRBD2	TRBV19	CASSGFGGGSVIDEQFF	TGTGCCAGTTCTGGATTCGGTGGCGGGAGTGTAATTGATGAGCAGTTCTTC
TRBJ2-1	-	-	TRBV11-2	CASSAPGTNEQFF	TGTGCCAGCAGCGCTCCCGGGACCAATGAGCAGTTCTTC
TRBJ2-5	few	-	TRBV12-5	CASGFSGVDPRWGETQYF	TGTGCTAGTGGTTTTTCCGGGGTAGACCCCCGTTGGGGAGAGACCCAGTACTTC
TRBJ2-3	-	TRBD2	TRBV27	CASSLEGGRGNTDTQYF	TGTGCCAGCAGCTTGGAGGGCGGGAGGGGAAACACAGATACGCAGTATTTT
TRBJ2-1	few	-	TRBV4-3	CASSQGLDYNEQFF	TGCGCCAGCAGCCAGGGGCTAGACTACAATGAGCAGTTCTTC
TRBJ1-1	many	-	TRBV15	CATSSIWAVNTEAFF	TGTGCCACCAGCAGTATTTGGGCGGTGAACACTGAAGCTTTCTTT
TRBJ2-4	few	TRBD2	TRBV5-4	CASSMGGEENIQYF	TGTGCCAGCAGCATGGGGGGGGAGGAAAACATTCAGTACTTC
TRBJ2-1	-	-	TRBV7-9	CAEGQPGEEQFF	TGTGCCGAAGGGCAGCCCGGAGAGGAGCAGTTCTTC
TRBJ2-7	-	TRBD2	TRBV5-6	CASSLLADTYEQYF	TGTGCCAGCAGCCTCCTAGCGGACACCTACGAGCAGTACTTC
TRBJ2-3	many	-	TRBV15	CATSRVGGTDTQYF	TGTGCCACCAGCAGAGTTGGGGGCACAGATACGCAGTATTTT
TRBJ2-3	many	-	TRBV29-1	CSVEDPEEGAQYF	TGCAGCGTTGAAGATCCAGAGGAGGGGGCGCAGTATTTT
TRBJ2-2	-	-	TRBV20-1	CSARDLGTNTGELFF	TGCAGTGCTAGAGACCTAGGAACGAACACCGGGGAGCTGTTTTTT
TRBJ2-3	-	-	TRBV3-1	CASSQDYAGSFADTQYF	TGTGCCAGCAGCCAAGATTACGCGGGAAGCTTTGCAGATACGCAGTATTTT
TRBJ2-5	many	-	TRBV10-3	CAISPDRLQETQYF	TGTGCCATCAGCCCTGACAGGCTACAAGAGACCCAGTACTTC
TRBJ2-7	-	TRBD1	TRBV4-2	CASSRERGQGGNEQYF	TGTGCCAGCAGCCGAGAAAGGGGACAGGGGGGCAACGAGCAGTACTTC
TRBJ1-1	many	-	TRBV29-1	CSVGSGEPEAFF	TGCAGCGTTGGATCCGGGGAACCTGAAGCTTTCTTT
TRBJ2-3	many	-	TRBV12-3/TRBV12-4	CASSFARVGTDTQYF	TGTGCCAGCAGTTTTGCGCGTGTGGGGACAGATACGCAGTATTTT
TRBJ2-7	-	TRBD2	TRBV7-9	CASSLPGLEASYEQYF	TGTGCCAGCAGCTTACCGGGACTAGAGGCAAGCTACGAGCAGTACTTC
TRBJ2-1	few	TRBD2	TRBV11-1	CASSYPSLAGGPGYNEQFF	TGTGCCAGCAGCTACCCCTCGCTAGCGGGGGGACCAGGATACAATGAGCAGTTCTTC
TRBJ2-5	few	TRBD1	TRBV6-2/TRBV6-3	CASGGQVQETQYF	TGTGCCAGTGGTGGACAGGTTCAAGAGACCCAGTACTTC
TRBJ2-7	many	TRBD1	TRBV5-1	CASSFRDRGYEQYF	TGCGCCAGCAGCTTCCGGGACAGGGGGTACGAGCAGTACTTC
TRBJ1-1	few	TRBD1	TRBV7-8	CASSLAGTGHTEAFF	TGTGCCAGCAGCTTAGCCGGGACAGGGCACACTGAAGCTTTCTTT
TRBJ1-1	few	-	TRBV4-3	CASSRFFREAAEAFF	TGCGCCAGCAGCCGGTTCTTCAGGGAAGCCGCTGAAGCTTTCTTT
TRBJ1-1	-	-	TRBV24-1	CATSDPGTAEAFF	TGTGCCACCAGTGATCCGGGGACCGCTGAAGCTTTCTTT
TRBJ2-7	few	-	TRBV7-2	CASSLAHCTREPTYEQYF	TGTGCCAGCAGCTTAGCCCATTGTACCAGGGAGCCTACCTACGAGCAGTACTTC
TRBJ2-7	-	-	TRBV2	CASMGRGYEQYF	TGTGCCAGCATGGGCAGGGGTTACGAGCAGTACTTC
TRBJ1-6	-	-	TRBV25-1	CASSEGRYNSPLHF	TGTGCCAGCAGTGAGGGACGTTATAATTCACCCCTCCACTTT
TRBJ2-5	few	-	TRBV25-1	CAAGGETQYF	TGTGCCGCCGGGGGAGAGACCCAGTACTTC